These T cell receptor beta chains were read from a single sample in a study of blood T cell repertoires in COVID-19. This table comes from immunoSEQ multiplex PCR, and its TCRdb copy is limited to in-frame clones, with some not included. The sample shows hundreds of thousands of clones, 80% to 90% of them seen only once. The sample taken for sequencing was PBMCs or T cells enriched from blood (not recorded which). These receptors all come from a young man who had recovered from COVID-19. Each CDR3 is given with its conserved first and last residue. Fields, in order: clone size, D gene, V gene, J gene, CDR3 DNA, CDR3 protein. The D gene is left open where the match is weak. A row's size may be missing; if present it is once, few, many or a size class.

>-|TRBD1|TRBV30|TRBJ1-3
TGTGCCTGGAGTGTATCGCCGGGACAGGACGTTGGAAACACCATATATTTT
CAWSVSPGQDVGNTIYF
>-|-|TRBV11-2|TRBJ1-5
TGTGCCAGCAGCTTAGCCCTATATCAGCCCCAGCATTTT
CASSLALYQPQHF
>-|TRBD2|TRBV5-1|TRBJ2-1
TGCGCCAGCAGCTGGGGTAAGACTAGCGGGAGTAATGAGCAGTTCTTC
CASSWGKTSGSNEQFF
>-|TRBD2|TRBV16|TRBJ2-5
TGTGCCAGCAGCCAAGAAAGCGGGACGTACCAAGAGACCCAGTACTTC
CASSQESGTYQETQYF
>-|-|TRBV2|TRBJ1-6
TGTGCCAGCAGGACGCGGGTCACTGATAATTCACCCCTCCACTTT
CASRTRVTDNSPLHF
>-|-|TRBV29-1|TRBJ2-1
TGCAGCGTTGAAGATTCACGGCTAGGGGGCTCCTACAATGAGCAGTTCTTC
CSVEDSRLGGSYNEQFF
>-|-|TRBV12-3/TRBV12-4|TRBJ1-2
TGTGCCAGCAGTTTATTTGCGGGGCTTGGCTACACCTTC
CASSLFAGLGYTF
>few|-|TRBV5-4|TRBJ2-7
TGTGCCAGCAGCTTAATGGGGGCCTTCGAGCAGTACTTC
CASSLMGAFEQYF
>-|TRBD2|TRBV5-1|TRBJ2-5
TGCGCCAGCAGCTTCGGCGGGAGTTCGGAGACCCAGTACTTC
CASSFGGSSETQYF
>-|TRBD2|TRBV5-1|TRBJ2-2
TGCGCCAGCAGCTTGGGGGCGGGAGGCGCTAACACCGGGGAGCTGTTTTTT
CASSLGAGGANTGELFF
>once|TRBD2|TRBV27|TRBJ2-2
TGTGCCAGCAGTCCGTTCACCCTAGCGGACGGGGAGCTGTTTTTT
CASSPFTLADGELFF
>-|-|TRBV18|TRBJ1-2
TGTGCCAGCTCACCAGTACTTTCCGACTATGGCTACACCTTC
CASSPVLSDYGYTF
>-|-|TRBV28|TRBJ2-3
TGTGCCAGCATCCTACGGGCGGGAAGCACAGATACGCAGTATTTT
CASILRAGSTDTQYF
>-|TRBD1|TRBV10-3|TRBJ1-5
TGTGCCATCAGTAGACAGGGGTATCAGCCCCAGCATTTT
CAISRQGYQPQHF
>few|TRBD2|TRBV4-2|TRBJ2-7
TGTGCCAGCAGCCGGACTAGCGGGGGATACGAGCAGTACTTC
CASSRTSGGYEQYF
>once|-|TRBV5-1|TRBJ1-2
TGCGCCAGCAGCGACTCAGTGGGGGGGAACTATGGCTACACCTTC
CASSDSVGGNYGYTF
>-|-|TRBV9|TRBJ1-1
TGTGCCAGCAGCGTAGATCCAGGGGCGAACACTGAAGCTTTCTTT
CASSVDPGANTEAFF
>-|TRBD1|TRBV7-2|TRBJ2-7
TGTGCCAGCAGCCTTATGACAGGGGAGGTGCAGTACTTC
CASSLMTGEVQYF
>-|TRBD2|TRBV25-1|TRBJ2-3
TGTGCCAGCAGTGAAGGGCGAAGCGGGAGGGTGGGAGATACGCAGTATTTT
CASSEGRSGRVGDTQYF
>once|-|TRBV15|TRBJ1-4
TGTGCCACCAGCACCGGCGGGGGAACTAATGAAAAACTGTTTTTT
CATSTGGGTNEKLFF
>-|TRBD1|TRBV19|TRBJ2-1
TGTGCCAGTAGTTGGGGACAGGGCCCCTACAATGAGCAGTTCTTC
CASSWGQGPYNEQFF
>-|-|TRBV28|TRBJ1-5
TGTGCCAGCAGCCCAGACAGGCTCGTTAAGCCCCAGCATTTT
CASSPDRLVKPQHF
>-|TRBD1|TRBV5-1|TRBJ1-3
TGCGCCAGCAGCTTGCAGGGGGGCCCGTCTGGAAACACCATATATTTT
CASSLQGGPSGNTIYF
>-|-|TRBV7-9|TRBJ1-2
TGTGCCAGCAGCTTAAACACTGGCTACACCTTC
CASSLNTGYTF
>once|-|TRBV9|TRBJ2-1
TGTGCCAGCAGCTCATTTGGAGGGATTTCATACAATGAGCAGTTCTTC
CASSSFGGISYNEQFF
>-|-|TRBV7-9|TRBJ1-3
TGTGCCAGCAGCTTAGACATCGGCGGGAACACCATATATTTT
CASSLDIGGNTIYF
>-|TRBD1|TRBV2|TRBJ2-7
TGTGCCAGCAGTGAAGCGCTTCAGGGGGTTGAGCAGTACTTC
CASSEALQGVEQYF
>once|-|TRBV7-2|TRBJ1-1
TGTGCCAGCAGCTTAGGGGGCCTATACACTGAAGCTTTCTTT
CASSLGGLYTEAFF
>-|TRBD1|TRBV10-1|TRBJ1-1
TGCGCCAGCAGTCTAGATAGCCGGGACAGGTTGTTCTTT
CASSLDSRDRLFF
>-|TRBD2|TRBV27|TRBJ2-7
TGTGCCAGCAGTGCTGAACTAGCGGGAGCCCACGAGCAGTACTTC
CASSAELAGAHEQYF
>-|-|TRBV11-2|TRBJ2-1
TGTGCCAGCAGTACTATGGCAGGGGTGAGGAATGAGCAGTTCTTC
CASSTMAGVRNEQFF
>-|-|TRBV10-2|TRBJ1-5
TGCGCCAGCAGTAAGGGGAAAGGGCAGCCCCAGCATTTT
CASSKGKGQPQHF
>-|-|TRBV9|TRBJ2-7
TGTGCCAGCAGCGTAGGGGTTAGCGGAACCTACGAGCAGTACTTC
CASSVGVSGTYEQYF
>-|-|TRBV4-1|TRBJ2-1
TGCGCCAGCAGCCAAGCGGCATTTCGGCTTGGAGACCTCAATGAGCAGTTCTTC
CASSQAAFRLGDLNEQFF
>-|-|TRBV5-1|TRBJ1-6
TGCGCCAGCAGCGTCAGGGTTGAGGATTCACCCCTCCACTTT
CASSVRVEDSPLHF
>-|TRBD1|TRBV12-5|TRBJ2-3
TGTGCTAGTGGTTTGGGACAGGGAAACACAGATACGCAGTATTTT
CASGLGQGNTDTQYF
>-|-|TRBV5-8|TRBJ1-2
TGTGCCAGCAGCTTGGGCCAGGGTGTTGGCTACACCTTC
CASSLGQGVGYTF
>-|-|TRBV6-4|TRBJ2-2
TGTGCCAGCAGTGCCCAACGAGGTGTCGGGGAGCTGTTTTTT
CASSAQRGVGELFF
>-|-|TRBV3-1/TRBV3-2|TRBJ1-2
TGTGCCAGCAGCCCCTGGGCGGGTCTTGGGGGCTACACCTTC
CASSPWAGLGGYTF
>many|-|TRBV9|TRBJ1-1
TGTGCCAGCACCGGTGGGGAGGGCGGAGAGGCGAACACTGAAGCTTTCTTT
CASTGGEGGEANTEAFF
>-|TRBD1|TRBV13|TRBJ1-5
TGTGCCAGCAGTGCTGGGACAGGGGGTTTTCAGCCCCAGCATTTT
CASSAGTGGFQPQHF
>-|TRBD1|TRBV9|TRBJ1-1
TGTGCCAGCAGCGTAGTGGGACAGGGAAACACTGAAGCTTTCTTT
CASSVVGQGNTEAFF
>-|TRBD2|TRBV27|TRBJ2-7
TGTGCCAGCAGATCTAGCGGGGCTGGCTACGAGCAGTACTTC
CASRSSGAGYEQYF
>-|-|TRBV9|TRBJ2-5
TGTGCCAGCAGCCCGAGAGAGGAATCACAAGAGACCCAGTACTTC
CASSPREESQETQYF
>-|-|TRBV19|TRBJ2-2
TGTGCCAGTAGCGGGACTCAGAACACCGGGGAGCTGTTTTTT
CASSGTQNTGELFF
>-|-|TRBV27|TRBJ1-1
TGTGCCAGCAGTTTTTGGGGCAGGGACAACCGTGAAGCTTTCTTT
CASSFWGRDNREAFF
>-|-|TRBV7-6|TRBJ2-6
TGTGCCAGCAGCCCAGGGAACTCTGGGGCCAACGTCCTGACTTTC
CASSPGNSGANVLTF
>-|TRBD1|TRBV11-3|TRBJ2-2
TGTGCCAGCAGCTTAGAGGACAGGCGCGGGGAGCTGTTTTTT
CASSLEDRRGELFF
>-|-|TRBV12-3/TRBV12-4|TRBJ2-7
TGTGCCAGCAGTGCGAAACCGTTGCACGAGCAGTACTTC
CASSAKPLHEQYF
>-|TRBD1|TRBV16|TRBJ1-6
TGTGCCAGCAGCCAGGACAGGAATTCACCCCTCCACTTT
CASSQDRNSPLHF
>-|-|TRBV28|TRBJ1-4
TGTGCCAGCAGTCGGGTGACAGGCCCTAATGAAAAACTGTTTTTT
CASSRVTGPNEKLFF
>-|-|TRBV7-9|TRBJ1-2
TGTGCCAGCAGCTTAGCTGGACTGAGGAACCCGAACTATGGCTACACCTTC
CASSLAGLRNPNYGYTF
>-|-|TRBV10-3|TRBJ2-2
TGTGCCACCCTCTATCTTGGTTCCGGGGAGCTGTTTTTT
CATLYLGSGELFF
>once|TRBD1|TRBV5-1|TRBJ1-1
TGCGCCAGCAGCGCCACTAGGGGGCAGGGCACTGAAGCTTTCTTT
CASSATRGQGTEAFF
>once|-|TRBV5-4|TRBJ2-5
TGTGCCAGCAGCTTCTCTCCCGAGACCCAGTACTTC
CASSFSPETQYF
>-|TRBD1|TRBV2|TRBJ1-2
TGTGCCAGCAATACAGGGGGCGCCGACTATGGCTACACCTTC
CASNTGGADYGYTF
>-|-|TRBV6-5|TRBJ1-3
TGTGCCAGCACCCGACAGAAAGGGTCTGGAAACACCATATATTTT
CASTRQKGSGNTIYF
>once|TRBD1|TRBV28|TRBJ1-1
TGTGCCAGCAGTTCCGCTGGGACAGCGAACACTGAAGCTTTCTTT
CASSSAGTANTEAFF
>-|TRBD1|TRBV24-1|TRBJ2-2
TGTGCCACCAGTTATCGGGACAGGGACGCCGGGGAGCTGTTTTTT
CATSYRDRDAGELFF